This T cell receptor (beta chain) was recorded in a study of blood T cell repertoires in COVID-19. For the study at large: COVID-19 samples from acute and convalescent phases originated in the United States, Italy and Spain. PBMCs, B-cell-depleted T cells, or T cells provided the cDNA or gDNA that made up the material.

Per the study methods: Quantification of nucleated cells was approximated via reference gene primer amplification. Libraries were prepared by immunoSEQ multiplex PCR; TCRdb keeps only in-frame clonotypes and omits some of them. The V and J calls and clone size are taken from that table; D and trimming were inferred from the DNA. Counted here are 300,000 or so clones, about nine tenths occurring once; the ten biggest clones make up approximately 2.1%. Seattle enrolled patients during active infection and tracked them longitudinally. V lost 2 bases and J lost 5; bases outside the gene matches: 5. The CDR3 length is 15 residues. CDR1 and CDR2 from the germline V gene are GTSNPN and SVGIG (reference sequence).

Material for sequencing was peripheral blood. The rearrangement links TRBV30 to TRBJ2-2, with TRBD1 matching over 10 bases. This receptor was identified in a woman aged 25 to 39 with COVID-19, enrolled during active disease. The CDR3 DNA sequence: TGTGCCTGGAGTCACCGGGACAGGGGTACCGGGGAGCTGTTTTTT. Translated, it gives CAWSHRDRGTGELFF.